Shown below are 10 T cell receptor beta chains from a single sample sequenced in a study of Ad26.COV2.S vaccination and SARS-CoV-2 variants. Treatment: roughly 19 received Ad26.COV2.S at low or high dose, single or two shots; roughly five received placebo; per-sample allocation not given. The investigators took samples on day 63 after the first vaccine or placebo injection. Sequencing used immunoSEQ multiplex PCR; TCRdb keeps in-frame clones, though not all of them. The sample contains 400,000 to 500,000 clones, roughly 90% of which appear only once. The sample consisted of peripheral blood, taken in a trial of Ad26.COV2.S vaccine versus placebo. The receptors were gathered from a person aged 18-60 years who received the Ad26.COV2.S COVID-19 vaccine or a placebo.

The chain carries TRBV28 and TRBJ1-5; 9 bases fit TRBD1. The V gene's germline CDR1 is MDHEN and CDR2 SYDVKM. This CDR3 has 16 residues. The V gene end was trimmed by 6 bases and the J gene end by 7 bases; junction bases not matched to a gene: 13. CDR3 in DNA: TGTGCCAGCAGACCTCCGGGACAGGGTTCGAGACAGCCCCAGCATTTT. It encodes CASRPPGQGSRQPQHF.

This clone has just one count. The chain uses TRBV30 and TRBJ1-1, with D possibly TRBD1 on 5 matching bases. Germline V gene lookup returns CDR1 GTSNPN and CDR2 SVGIG (reference sequence). The V and J ends lost 0 bases and 2 bases respectively, with 10 bases between them. The CDR3 has 14 amino acids. The DNA of the CDR3 is TGTGCCTGGAGTGTATATGGGGGTAACACTGAAGCTTTCTTT. Encoded protein: CAWSVYGGNTEAFF.

The chain uses TRBV7-9 and TRBJ1-2; D may be TRBD1 (6 bases). CDR3 length: 14 residues. With 4 bases removed from V and 8 bases from J, the gap between germline ends came to 17 bases. Germline CDR1 and CDR2: SEHNR and FQNEAQ (reference sequence). The CDR3, as DNA: TGTGCCAGCAGCTCGGGGACATTTTCGAGAGGCTACACCTTC. It is translated as CASSSGTFSRGYTF.

This clone was observed a handful of times. The chain combines TRBV5-4 with TRBJ2-3, with no clear D. This CDR3 contains 11 residues. The V and J ends lost 9 bases and 4 bases respectively, with 9 bases between them. The germline V gene encodes CDR1 SGHNT and CDR2 YYREEE (reference sequence). The CDR3 coding sequence is TGTGCCACAAAGTTGGCAGATACGCAGTATTTT. Translated: CATKLADTQYF.

The chain employs TRBV6-2 or TRBV6-3 and TRBJ2-7; D may be TRBD1 or TRBD2 (5 bases each). There are 16 residues in the CDR3. Germline V CDR1 and CDR2: MNHEY, SVGEGT. Deletions cut 0 bases from V and 2 bases from J, with 14 bases between. The CDR3 nucleotides are TGTGCCAGCAGTTACTCGAGAGGGACCCCGCCCTACGAGCAGTACTTC. Its translation: CASSYSRGTPPYEQYF.

The V gene is TRBV28, the J gene TRBJ2-7, with D maybe TRBD1 (6 bases). Per the germline V gene, CDR1 is MDHEN and CDR2 is SYDVKM. Trimming left V 5 bases short and J 3 bases short, with 26 bases between. There are 18 residues in the CDR3. CDR3 protein: CASSLPSGHPTWDYEQYF. The CDR3 bases are TGTGCCAGCAGTCTACCCTCGGGACACCCAACGTGGGACTACGAGCAGTACTTC.

The rearrangement uses TRBV29-1 and TRBJ1-4, with 8 nucleotides matching TRBD1. The CDR3 is made up of 13 amino acids. Germline values: CDR1 SQVTM, CDR2 ANQGSEA. Losses at the gene ends were 6 bases for V and 10 bases for J; bases not matched to a gene: 10. DNA of the CDR3: TGCAGCGTCGCGGGACAGGCCGATGGAAAACTGTTTTTT. Its translation is CSVAGQADGKLFF.

The V call is TRBV6-1, the J call TRBJ2-7, with 10 bases fitting TRBD1. Unmatched junction bases numbered 6, after V lost 0 bases and J lost 4 bases. CDR1 and CDR2 (germline): MNHNS, SASEGT. This CDR3 region has 16 residues. The CDR3 loop reads CASSEALGTGVYEQYF. In nucleotides, the CDR3 is TGTGCCAGCAGTGAAGCGCTTGGGACAGGGGTGTACGAGCAGTACTTC.

About this clone itself: Additional DNA sequences in this sample encode the identical CDR3. The rearrangement uses TRBV20-1 and TRBJ2-5; 8 nucleotides align to TRBD2. The CDR3 length is 11 residues. Germline V gene data show CDR1 as DFQATT and CDR2 as SNEGSKA (reference sequence). V lost 6 bases to trimming and J lost 5 bases; unmatched junction nucleotides: 2. The CDR3 nucleotides read TGCAGTGCCAGGACTAGCGAGACCCAGTACTTC. Protein product: CSARTSETQYF.

This chain joins TRBV29-1 and TRBJ2-2; D remains unclear. The CDR3 runs 16 residues. Per germline, CDR1 SQVTM and CDR2 ANQGSEA. V was clipped by 5 bases and J by 4 bases, with 20 bases between them. The CDR3 region is CSVTDPVILGTGELFF. In nucleotides, the CDR3 is TGCAGCGTTACAGATCCAGTTATTCTGGGCACCGGGGAGCTGTTTTTT.